The 6 T cell receptor beta chains below come from one sample, sequenced in a study of blood T cell repertoires in COVID-19 (TCRdb year 2020). Library creation used the immunoSEQ multiplex PCR assay. Drawn from immuneACCESS, this table holds only the in-frame rearrangements with V and J called that TCRdb kept. Clones are partly lost; checked studies trace under half to an unresolved V gene and leave the rest unexplained. Here the sample has some 29,000 clones; approximately 83% occur a single time. The top ten constitute around 30% of the sample. Sequencing used peripheral blood. These receptors all come from a woman older than 75 with COVID-19, enrolled during active disease.

In DNA, the CDR3 is TGTGCCAGCAGCTCCCAGACGGGGAGGAACACTGAAGCTTTCTTT. Protein sequence: CASSSQTGRNTEAFF. V gene TRBV7-8 combines with J gene TRBJ1-1; unclear D gene. Trimming removed 4 bases from V and 1 base from J, with 13 bases in between. CDR1 SGHVS and CDR2 FQNEAQ come from the germline V gene. The CDR3 covers 15 residues. The full variable domain, in which reference TRBV7-8 and TRBJ1-1 provide the parts outside the CDR3, is GAGVSQSPRYKVAKRGQDVALRCDPISGHVSLFWYQQALGQGPEFLTYFQNEAQLDKSGLPSDRFFAERPEGSVSTLKIQRTQQEDSAVYLCASSSQTGRNTEAFFGQGTRLTVV.

In nucleotides, the CDR3 is TGTGCCAGCAGTTATCAGGGTACGGGTAACTATGGCTACACCTTC. This translates into CASSYQGTGNYGYTF. V and J are TRBV6-5 and TRBJ1-2, with D perhaps TRBD1 (5 bases). Germline CDR1 reads MNHEY; CDR2 reads SVGAGI. The CDR3 length is 15 residues. The V gene lost 3 bases and the J gene lost 1 base, with 12 bases spanning the gap.

This chain uses TRBV9 with TRBJ2-7, with unresolved D. The CDR3 sequence is 15 residues long. Germline V CDR1 and CDR2: SGDLS, YYNGEE. V lost 4 bases and J lost 2, with 16 bases in between. The CDR3 spells CASSPDSLTTYEQYF. In DNA, the CDR3 is TGTGCCAGCAGCCCCGACTCCCTTACAACCTACGAGCAGTACTTC. The variable domain in full, completed from reference TRBV9 and TRBJ2-7, reads DSGVTQTPKHLITATGQRVTLRCSPRSGDLSVYWYQQSLDQGLQFLIQYYNGEERAKGNILERFSAQQFPDLHSELNLSSLELGDSALYFCASSPDSLTTYEQYFGPGTRLTVT.

The rearrangement joins TRBV27 to TRBJ1-5; a weak D match, TRBD1 (6 bases). The V gene's germline CDR1 is MNHEY and CDR2 SMNVEV (reference sequence). The V end lost 5 bases, the J end lost 3 bases, and 14 bases lay between the germline ends. CDR3 length: 15 residues. The CDR3 nucleotides are TGTGCCAGCAGTAAATCGGACAGACCCAATCAGCCCCAGCATTTT. The encoded protein is CASSKSDRPNQPQHF.

The gene calls are TRBV2 and TRBJ1-2; D not certain. The CDR3 contains 11 residues. The germline V gene has CDR1 SNHLY and CDR2 FYNNEI. V was trimmed by 4 bases and J by 5 bases, leaving 5 bases between them. The CDR3 nucleotides read TGTGCCAGCAGTGGGAGTTATGGCTACACCTTC. Protein: CASSGSYGYTF.

This chain joins TRBV30 and TRBJ2-1, with TRBD2 matching over 9 bases. CDR1 and CDR2 from the germline V gene are GTSNPN and SVGIG (reference sequence). V lost 2 bases, J lost 8 bases, and 10 bases stayed unmatched. The CDR3 runs to 15 residues. DNA for the CDR3: TGTGCCTGGAGTAGTCTAGCGGGGCGAGGGGATGAGCAGTTCTTC. Translating it yields CAWSSLAGRGDEQFF.